The clone carrying this TCR beta chain has more than one count but fewer than ten. Its target is not known. This specimen comes from a study of T-cell reconstitution after alpha-beta-depleted transplantation in children. The TCRbeta library incorporated unique molecular identifiers. One entry per CDR3 protein, called by TCRdb with MiXCR from the PCR reads. Here the sample spans around 800,000 distinct CDR3 sequences, about 15% being singletons. There are 17 residues in the CDR3. The V gene end was trimmed by 5 bases and the J gene end by 5 bases; junction bases not matched to a gene: 8. Germline V gene lookup returns CDR1 SGHVS and CDR2 FNYEAQ. General study results and limits: Several hundred expanded graft clones reportedly were the source of alpha-beta T cells about two months after transplant.

The J gene is TRBJ2-1, the V gene TRBV7-6, with 14 positions matching TRBD2. The sequencing used PBMCs, mostly from graft donor cells, collected 360 days after TCRalphabeta/CD19-depleted stem cell transplant. The sequence derives from a male patient younger than 18 who had a stem cell transplant for acute lymphoblastic leukemia, so the T cells may come from the graft donor. CDR3 sequence reads: CASSDSGTSGSHNEQFF. As DNA, the CDR3 is TGTGCCAGCAGCGACAGCGGGACTAGCGGGAGCCACAATGAGCAGTTCTTC.